Presented here are 17 T cell receptor beta chains from one specimen sequenced in a study of T cell changes during pregnancy in multiple sclerosis. Measured with immunoSEQ multiplex PCR; TCRdb has only the in-frame clones, and not every one. The sample contains about 49,000 clones, 85% to 95% of which appear only once. Sequenced material: CD8+ T cells from peripheral blood mononuclear cells, taken before pregnancy. These receptors all stem from a female donor with multiple sclerosis, enrolled in a pregnancy study.

The chain recombines TRBV2 with TRBJ2-5; TRBD2 is a possible D gene (6 bases). Trimming cost V 2 bases and J 2 bases, with 15 bases left between them. Germline V gene lookup returns CDR1 SNHLY and CDR2 FYNNEI. This CDR3 region has 16 residues. This CDR3 is CASSESSGNLQETQYF. CDR3 DNA: TGTGCCAGCAGTGAAAGTAGCGGCAACCTACAAGAGACCCAGTACTTC.

The gene calls are TRBV7-2 and TRBJ2-1; 14 bases match TRBD2. Germline values: CDR1 SGHTA, CDR2 FQGNSA. CDR3 length equals 15 residues. J gave up 8 bases and V 5 bases, and 5 bases lay outside the gene matches. The CDR3: CASSTGLAGVYEQFF. CDR3 DNA sequence: TGTGCCAGCAGCACGGGACTAGCGGGAGTCTATGAGCAGTTCTTC.

This chain uses TRBV2 with TRBJ2-3; tentatively, D is TRBD2 (6 bases). Germline loops: CDR1 SNHLY, CDR2 FYNNEI. V was trimmed by 5 bases and J by 3 bases, leaving 21 bases between them. The CDR3 sequence is 17 residues long. CDR3: CASSPPRSGAVTDTQYF. The DNA for the CDR3 is TGTGCCAGCAGTCCCCCACGTAGCGGAGCCGTAACAGATACGCAGTATTTT.

The gene calls are TRBV10-2 and TRBJ1-5, with a possible D match to TRBD1 (6 bases). Germline loops: CDR1 WSHSY, CDR2 SAAADI. The CDR3 has 15 amino acids. Trimming took 2 bases from V and 2 from J, leaving 10 bases between them. For the CDR3, the DNA is TGCGCCAGCAGTGAGACAGGGAAGGGCAATCAGCCCCAGCATTTT. Encoded protein: CASSETGKGNQPQHF.

For the CDR3, the DNA is TGTGCCAGCAGTTCGGACAGGGGTGCAGATACGCAGTATTTT. This codes for CASSSDRGADTQYF. J is TRBJ2-3 and V is TRBV28, with 9 nucleotides matching TRBD1. The trim removed 4 bases at V and 4 bases at J, leaving 3 bases unmatched. This CDR3 has 14 residues. Per germline, CDR1 MDHEN and CDR2 SYDVKM.

This clone was recorded only once. The V call is TRBV5-6, the J call TRBJ2-6, with 10 bases fitting TRBD1. V was clipped by 4 bases and J by 5 bases; unmatched bases: 12. From germline, CDR1 is SGHDT and CDR2 YYEEEE. CDR3 length: 18 amino acids. The CDR3 nucleotides read TGTGCCAGCAGCCCTACCGGACAGGGGGGAATCTGGGCCAACGTCCTGACTTTC. As protein: CASSPTGQGGIWANVLTF.

The rearrangement links TRBV15 to TRBJ2-3; 9 nucleotides agree with TRBD1. With V trimmed by 3 bases and J by 4 bases, 8 bases remained unmatched. The CDR3 runs 16 residues. Per the germline V gene, CDR1 is LNHNV and CDR2 is YYDKDF (reference sequence). The CDR3 DNA is TGTGCCACCAGCAGTTCCGGGACAGGGAGGGCAGATACGCAGTATTTT. Encoded protein: CATSSSGTGRADTQYF.

The J gene is TRBJ2-1, the V gene TRBV7-9; TRBD2 matches at 10 bases. Trimming at V came to 6 bases and at J to 5 bases, leaving 7 bases not matched to a gene. The V gene's germline CDR1 is SEHNR and CDR2 FQNEAQ (reference sequence). This CDR3 comprises 15 residues. CDR3 in DNA: TGTGCCAGCAGGGCCGGGACTAGCGAGAACAATGAGCAGTTCTTC. This gives the protein CASRAGTSENNEQFF.

The V gene is TRBV4-3, the J gene TRBJ1-3; a weak D match, TRBD1 (6 bases). V gave up 3 bases and J gave up 2 bases, with 11 bases separating them. CDR1 LGHNA and CDR2 YSLEER come from the germline V gene. The CDR3 runs to 15 residues. The CDR3 nucleotides are TGCGCCAGCAGCCATTCCAGGGGTCCTGGAAACACCATATATTTT. Protein: CASSHSRGPGNTIYF.

The chain is built from TRBV5-1 and TRBJ1-1; D not resolved. V was cut by 5 bases and J by 1 base, with 9 bases left in between. The CDR3 extends over 13 amino acids. The germline V gene encodes CDR1 SGHRS and CDR2 YFSETQ. This CDR3 is CASRPGSNTEAFF. CDR3 in DNA: TGCGCCAGCAGACCCGGGTCGAACACTGAAGCTTTCTTT.

The V and J genes are TRBV5-1 and TRBJ1-1; 9 bases match TRBD1. Trimming removed 6 bases from V and 5 bases from J; junction bases left unmatched: 11. CDR1 is SGHRS, CDR2 YFSETQ, per germline. The CDR3 contains 15 residues. The CDR3 region is CASIPGQGGRTEAFF. CDR3 coding DNA: TGCGCCAGCATTCCGGGACAGGGAGGGCGGACTGAAGCTTTCTTT.

The J gene is TRBJ2-2, the V gene TRBV6-5; maybe TRBD2 (6 bases). Germline V lookup: CDR1 MNHEY, CDR2 SVGAGI. This CDR3 region has 15 residues. V gave up 0 bases and J gave up 7 bases, with 12 bases separating them. The CDR3 sequence is CASSYSGGGDGELFF. The CDR3 coding sequence is TGTGCCAGCAGTTACTCCGGCGGCGGGGACGGGGAGCTGTTTTTT.

V and J are TRBV4-3 and TRBJ1-1; 7 nucleotides agree with TRBD1. V gave up 2 bases and J gave up 7 bases; unmatched junction bases: 10. This CDR3 is 15 amino acids long. Germline values: CDR1 LGHNA, CDR2 YSLEER. The CDR3 sequence is CASSQPSLTGVEAFF. DNA of the CDR3: TGCGCCAGCAGCCAACCAAGCCTTACAGGGGTTGAAGCTTTCTTT.

V gene TRBV30 combines with J gene TRBJ2-3; the D gene is possibly TRBD2 (6 bases). Germline assignment: CDR1 GTSNPN and CDR2 SVGIG (reference sequence). The ends were cut back, 1 base at V and 1 base at J, with 12 bases in the middle. The CDR3 consists of 15 residues. Here the CDR3 reads CAWSGPEGGTDTQYF. The CDR3 nucleotides read TGTGCCTGGAGTGGTCCGGAGGGTGGCACAGATACGCAGTATTTT.

The chain combines TRBV7-8 with TRBJ2-7; 8 positions agree with TRBD2. The V gene's germline CDR1 is SGHVS and CDR2 FQNEAQ. V was clipped by 1 base and J by 1 base; unmatched bases: 3. This CDR3 is 15 amino acids long. The CDR3 loop is CASSLVAGLSYEQYF. CDR3 sequence (DNA): TGTGCCAGCAGCTTAGTAGCGGGACTTTCCTACGAGCAGTACTTC.

The chain joins TRBV6-6 to TRBJ1-1; 7 nucleotides agree with TRBD1. J lost 6 bases, V lost 1 base, and 8 bases had no gene match. Germline V gene lookup returns CDR1 MNHNY and CDR2 SVGAGI (reference sequence). CDR3 length equals 15 residues. The CDR3 is CASSYLGGVGSEAFF. CDR3 DNA sequence: TGTGCCAGCAGTTACTTAGGGGGCGTAGGTTCTGAAGCTTTCTTT.

This chain connects TRBV6-1 to TRBJ2-1; 11 bases map to TRBD1. The V gene end was trimmed by 5 bases and the J gene end by 13 bases; junction bases not matched to a gene: 10. Germline CDR1 MNHNS, CDR2 SASEGT. The CDR3 is 14 residues long. The CDR3 region is CASSHYGQGANQFF. In DNA, the CDR3 is TGTGCCAGCAGTCACTACGGACAGGGGGCGAACCAGTTCTTC.